The 15 T cell receptor beta chains below come from one sample, sequenced in a study of cytomegalovirus exposure and HLA in healthy donors. The study ran its PCR with 60 Vbeta and 13 Jbeta primers. The protocol was immunoSEQ multiplex PCR, while the TCRdb copy is restricted to in-frame clones and leaves out a portion. The sample consists of approximately 160,000 clones, about 78% of them appearing once. Input material: PBMCs. Receptors were obtained from a woman between 45 and 65 years old in good health and CMV-seropositive.

This clone occurred once. The chain carries TRBV5-6 and TRBJ2-1; 9 nucleotides agree with TRBD2. Germline-derived CDR1 and CDR2 are SGHDT and YYEEEE. This CDR3 has 15 amino acids. Unmatched junction bases numbered 11, after V lost 3 bases and J lost 10 bases. CDR3 nucleotides: TGTGCCAGCAGCTGGACCGGGACTAGCAGGGCAGAGCAGTTCTTC. Translation: CASSWTGTSRAEQFF.

J is TRBJ2-5 and V is TRBV7-8, with 9 nucleotides matching TRBD1. Unmatched junction bases numbered 14, after V lost 4 bases and J lost 11 bases. CDR1 and CDR2 from the germline V gene are SGHVS and FQNEAQ. The CDR3 totals 15 residues. The CDR3 DNA is TGTGCCAGCAGCTCTACGGGACAGGGCGGGTCTCGGCAGTACTTC. It yields the protein CASSSTGQGGSRQYF.

The V gene is TRBV5-5, the J gene TRBJ2-7; 9 bases align to TRBD1. Trimming at V came to 4 bases and at J to 3 bases, leaving 5 bases not matched to a gene. Germline-derived CDR1 and CDR2 are SGHKS and YYEKEE (reference sequence). This CDR3 spans 14 amino acids. The DNA for the CDR3 is TGTGCCAGCAGCCCCGGGACAGGGAACTACGAGCAGTACTTC. Translating gives CASSPGTGNYEQYF.

The chain employs TRBV27 and TRBJ2-7; D may be TRBD1 (5 bases). CDR3 length: 15 residues. Germline-derived CDR1 and CDR2 are MNHEY and SMNVEV (reference sequence). Deletions cut 2 bases from V and 6 bases from J, with 17 bases between. The CDR3, as DNA: TGTGCCAGCAGTTTAAGGGGCTCAGGGTATGGCGAGCAGTACTTC. Translation: CASSLRGSGYGEQYF.

This chain uses TRBV4-1 with TRBJ1-2; 9 bases align to TRBD1. The CDR3 spans 14 residues. V was pared by 4 bases and J by 8 bases, with 8 bases of the junction left unmatched. Germline CDR1 reads MGHRA; CDR2 reads YSYEKL. CDR3 amino acids: CASSPYRGRLGYTF. The DNA for the CDR3 is TGCGCCAGCAGCCCCTACAGGGGGCGCTTAGGCTACACCTTC.

This sequence joins TRBV5-4 and TRBJ1-6; 10 bases fit TRBD1. The germline gives CDR1 SGHNT, CDR2 YYREEE (reference sequence). This CDR3 is built from 15 residues. V trimming: 5 bases; J trimming: 10 bases; junction bases outside the gene matches: 9. CDR3 bases: TGTGCCAGCAGAGACGGGACAGGGGTAGGATCACCCCTCCACTTT. It yields the protein CASRDGTGVGSPLHF.

This chain links TRBV30 with TRBJ2-7, with D perhaps matching TRBD2 (7 bases). This CDR3 region has 12 residues. V lost 5 bases and J 2 bases, leaving 10 bases between the germline ends. The germline gives CDR1 GTSNPN, CDR2 SVGIG (reference sequence). The CDR3: CAWAGAAYEQYF. DNA of the CDR3: TGTGCCTGGGCGGGGGCGGCCTACGAGCAGTACTTC.

V is TRBV4-1 and J is TRBJ1-2; no clear D gene. The CDR3 loop spans 15 amino acids. CDR1 MGHRA and CDR2 YSYEKL come from the germline V gene. Trimming stripped 0 bases from V and 7 bases from J, with 15 bases between. The CDR3 DNA is TGCGCCAGCAGCCAAGATTTTCAAGGCGGCGGTGGCTACACCTTC. Its translation: CASSQDFQGGGGYTF.

The chain has TRBV7-9 and TRBJ2-3; TRBD1 matches 7 bases. Germline assignment: CDR1 SEHNR and CDR2 FQNEAQ (reference sequence). The V and J ends lost 0 bases and 6 bases, in that order; junction bases with no gene match: 12. This CDR3 region has 17 residues. This CDR3 reads CASSLAGQLVIGDTQYF. In DNA, the CDR3 is TGTGCCAGCAGCTTAGCGGGACAGCTGGTAATTGGTGATACGCAGTATTTT.

This clone was recorded only once. V and J are TRBV29-1 and TRBJ1-3; D is ambiguous. The CDR3 has 12 amino acids. CDR1 and CDR2 from the germline V gene are SQVTM and ANQGSEA. V was clipped by 4 bases and J by 3 bases, with 7 bases between them. The CDR3 region has the DNA TGCAGCGTTGGTCCAGGTGGAAACACCATATATTTT. This gives the protein CSVGPGGNTIYF.

V gene TRBV9 combines with J gene TRBJ2-5, with TRBD1 identical over 11 bases. Per germline, CDR1 SGDLS and CDR2 YYNGEE. Germline trimming cut 2 bases from V and 5 bases from J; bases unmatched to any gene: 5. This CDR3 is built from 15 residues. Written as DNA, the CDR3 is TGTGCCAGCAGCGTCGGACAGGGGGCAGGGGAGACCCAGTACTTC. Residues: CASSVGQGAGETQYF.

This chain uses TRBV5-1 with TRBJ1-1; tentatively, D is TRBD1 (5 bases). The CDR3 runs to 14 residues. Trimming cost V 5 bases and J 1 base, with 12 bases left between them. Germline lookup yields CDR1 SGHRS and CDR2 YFSETQ. In nucleotides, the CDR3 is TGCGCCAGCAGGGGGGGGAAGGGGAACACTGAAGCTTTCTTT. Translated: CASRGGKGNTEAFF.

The V and J genes are TRBV4-1 and TRBJ1-6; D is perhaps TRBD1 (5 bases). The CDR3 loop spans 16 amino acids. V shed 1 base and J shed 3 bases, with 10 bases lying between them. CDR1 and CDR2 from the germline V gene are MGHRA and YSYEKL. In nucleotides, the CDR3 is TGCGCCAGCAGCCAAGGTACAAGGGGCTATAATTCACCCCTCCACTTT. This codes for CASSQGTRGYNSPLHF.

J is TRBJ2-1 and V is TRBV10-2; D may be TRBD2 (6 bases). The CDR3 runs to 17 residues. V shed 2 bases and J shed 7 bases, with 21 bases lying between them. Germline V gives CDR1 WSHSY, CDR2 SAAADI. CDR3 in amino acids: CASSEGAGTLTQNEQFF. The CDR3, as DNA: TGCGCCAGCAGTGAGGGCGCCGGGACTCTAACTCAAAATGAGCAGTTCTTC.

The genes are TRBV4-1 and TRBJ2-7; a weak D match, TRBD1 (6 bases). Per germline, CDR1 MGHRA and CDR2 YSYEKL. This CDR3 is 14 amino acids long. Deletions cut 1 base from V and 2 bases from J, with 9 bases between. In DNA form, the CDR3 reads TGCGCCAGCAGCCAAGGCAGGGGCCCCTACGAGCAGTACTTC. Residues: CASSQGRGPYEQYF.